This T cell receptor (beta chain) was identified during a study of T cells in narcolepsy. About the study: Healthy controls were enrolled alongside patients with narcolepsy type 1 or type 2.

The table came from immunoSEQ multiplex PCR; TCRdb's copy has only in-frame clones and leaves some out. The sample shows fewer than 40,000 clones, roughly 86% of them seen only once. Of note for this clone: The antigen remains undetermined.

Findings and limits, study-wide: In some patient and control memory CD4+ samples, autoreactive clones were absent. Same-patient CSF and blood CD4+ T cell clonotypes included HCRT-specific and TRIB2-specific autoreactive ones.

This TCR derives from a human donor in good health. What was sequenced was memory (CD45RA-) CD4+ T cells from blood.

Written as DNA, the CDR3 is TGTGCCAGTAGCCTAACAGGGGGGAGACAGCCCCAGCATTTT. This encodes CASSLTGGRQPQHF. V gene TRBV19 combines with J gene TRBJ1-5; 8 nucleotides agree with TRBD1. This CDR3 is 14 amino acids long. V was pared by 6 bases and J by 7 bases, with 8 bases of the junction left unmatched. Germline CDR1 is LNHDA and CDR2 is SQIVND (reference sequence). The variable domain in full, completed from reference TRBV19 and TRBJ1-5, reads DGGITQSPKYLFRKEGQNVTLSCEQNLNHDAMYWYRQDPGQGLRLIYYSQIVNDFQKGDIAEGYSVSREKKESFPLTVTSAQKNPTAFYLCASSLTGGRQPQHFGDGTRLSIL.